A single sample is the source of the 7 T cell receptor beta chains below, sequenced in a study of cytomegalovirus exposure and HLA in healthy donors. The primer mix had 60 Vbeta and 13 Jbeta primers. Only in-frame clones appear in the TCRdb table, and some are missing; sequencing was by immunoSEQ multiplex PCR. The sample holds under 200,000 clones, roughly 84% seen once. The source material was PBMCs. These receptors all stem from a boy younger than 18 in good health and CMV-seronegative.

The chain recombines TRBV5-1 with TRBJ1-1; D remains ambiguous. The V gene's germline CDR1 is SGHRS and CDR2 YFSETQ. The V and J ends lost 1 base and 2 bases respectively, with 9 bases between them. This CDR3 has 14 residues. The CDR3 DNA follows: TGCGCCAGCAGCTTGCCAGCGGGTAACACTGAAGCTTTCTTT. It yields the protein CASSLPAGNTEAFF.

The V gene is TRBV30, the J gene TRBJ1-3, with D unresolved. Germline CDR1 and CDR2: GTSNPN and SVGIG (reference sequence). The length of the CDR3 is 14 residues. Trimming removed 4 bases from V and 4 bases from J, with 14 bases in between. CDR3 amino acids: CAWTPRGAGNTIYF. Written as DNA, the CDR3 is TGTGCCTGGACCCCCCGGGGAGCGGGAAACACCATATATTTT.

The CDR3 sequence is CSVVSGSAPYEQYF. In nucleotides, the CDR3 is TGCAGCGTTGTTAGTGGTAGCGCCCCCTACGAGCAGTACTTC. The rearrangement links TRBV29-1 to TRBJ2-7; a possible D gene is TRBD2 (5 bases). This CDR3 has 14 amino acids. CDR1 is SQVTM, CDR2 ANQGSEA, per germline. Trimming stripped 4 bases from V and 2 bases from J, with 15 bases between.

This chain connects TRBV5-1 to TRBJ1-2; D not certain. The CDR3 is made up of 15 amino acids. Trimming took off 0 bases at V and 6 bases at J, with 15 bases between the two ends. In germline, CDR1 is SGHRS, CDR2 YFSETQ. CDR3 bases: TGCGCCAGCAGCTTGGCCCCGGGGATGAAGGATGGCTACACCTTC. Amino acid sequence: CASSLAPGMKDGYTF.

The chain joins TRBV9 to TRBJ1-1; possibly TRBD1 for D (6 bases). There are 13 residues in the CDR3. CDR1 SGDLS and CDR2 YYNGEE come from the germline V gene. Trimming removed 7 bases from V and 7 bases from J, with 17 bases in between. As DNA, the CDR3 is TGTGCCAGCGGGCCACAGGGAGTAGGTGAAGCTTTCTTT. Translated, it gives CASGPQGVGEAFF.

This clone has only one observation. The chain is built from TRBV15 and TRBJ1-2, with TRBD1 matching 9 bases. V lost 3 bases to trimming and J lost 4 bases; unmatched junction nucleotides: 3. The CDR3 totals 14 residues. Per the germline V gene, CDR1 is LNHNV and CDR2 is YYDKDF (reference sequence). The CDR3 nucleotides are TGTGCCACCAGCAGGGGACAGGGTGGCTATGGCTACACCTTC. This gives the protein CATSRGQGGYGYTF.

The chain joins TRBV7-9 to TRBJ2-1; TRBD2 agrees at 8 bases. The germline CDR1 and CDR2 sequences are SEHNR and FQNEAQ (reference sequence). J lost 1 base, V lost 7 bases, and 12 bases had no gene match. The CDR3 extends over 17 amino acids. For the CDR3, the DNA is TGTGCCAGCAACCCGTCTCTGCGGGAGGCTTCCTACAATGAGCAGTTCTTC. Translation gives CASNPSLREASYNEQFF.